The T cell receptor (beta chain) described here comes from a study of control samples from healthy donors and cancer patients. Trimming shortened V by 5 bases and J by 0 bases, and 10 bases separated the two germline ends. CDR3 length equals 14 residues. Germline CDR1 is SGHAT and CDR2 is FQNNGV. TCRdb's copy holds only in-frame clones and misses some; the assay was immunoSEQ multiplex PCR. This table holds about 220,000 clones, just under 95% found once. The TCR was taken from a man aged 45-65 years in good health. J is TRBJ1-1 and V is TRBV11-2, with a tentative D call TRBD1 (6 bases). Sequences were obtained from blood. CDR3 amino acids: CASSLQGMNTEAFF. The CDR3 region has the DNA TGTGCCAGCAGCCTTCAGGGGATGAACACTGAAGCTTTCTTT.